The 30 T cell receptor beta chains below all came from one sample that was sequenced in a study of spatial heterogeneity in lung cancer. These receptors have no identified antigens. MiXCR was run by TCRdb on the 5' RACE reads, yielding one entry per CDR3 protein. The sample holds 9,500 to 10,000 distinct CDR3 sequences, 6.3% seen once. The study's findings and limits: One measure, the expanded intratumoral alpha and beta TCR count, tracked tumor mutation counts.

Time point defined: sample taken at primary tumor resection. The sample here was lung tumor tissue, taken at surgery. These receptors were obtained from a female donor with early-stage non-small cell lung cancer.

This clonotype turned up a few times. The rearrangement links TRBV20-1 to TRBJ2-7; TRBD2 matches 8 bases. The germline V gene encodes CDR1 DFQATT and CDR2 SNEGSKA (reference sequence). The V segment lost 5 bases and the J segment 10 bases; nucleotides outside the gene matches: 10. The CDR3 loop spans 12 amino acids. CDR3 nucleotide sequence: TGCAGTGCTTTAGAGCGGGAGTTGGAACAGTACTTC. Its protein product is CSALERELEQYF.

The gene calls are TRBV28 and TRBJ2-7; D may be TRBD1 (6 bases). Trimming removed 5 bases at V and 2 bases at J, with 10 bases between. This CDR3 is built from 13 residues. CDR1 and CDR2 (germline): MDHEN, SYDVKM. CDR3 region: CASSRQVPYEQYF. The CDR3 DNA is TGTGCCAGCAGTCGACAGGTTCCCTACGAGCAGTACTTC.

This clonotype has ten or more counts. This chain connects TRBV20-1 to TRBJ2-7; the D gene is possibly TRBD1 (5 bases). This CDR3 spans 13 amino acids. CDR1 is DFQATT, CDR2 SNEGSKA, per germline (reference sequence). The V gene lost 4 bases and the J gene lost 0 bases, with 10 bases spanning the gap. The CDR3 coding sequence is TGCAGTGCTAAACAGGTCGGCTCCTACGAGCAGTACTTC. It specifies CSAKQVGSYEQYF.

This clonotype was seen only a few times. J is TRBJ2-1 and V is TRBV3-2. TRBV3-2 constitutes a pseudogene. The CDR3 sequence is 14 residues long. CDR3 protein: CASSPRARTNEQFF. The CDR3 nucleotides read TGTGCCAGCAGCCCAAGAGCCAGAACCAATGAGCAGTTCTTC.

About this clonotype: With a much larger clone just one base away, this may be a read error. The rearrangement uses TRBV7-2 and TRBJ1-2, with D possibly matching TRBD1 (5 bases). Trimming removed 5 bases from V and 6 bases from J, with 16 bases in between. Germline loops: CDR1 SGHTA, CDR2 FQGNSA. The CDR3 contains 14 residues. CDR3 DNA sequence: TGTGCCAGCAGCCTTAAACAGGTTCCCAATGGCTACACCTTC. It yields the protein CASSLKQVPNGYTF.

This clonotype is classed as medium-sized (0.01 to 0.1%). This sequence joins TRBV2 and TRBJ2-5, with 8 bases fitting TRBD2. CDR1 is SNHLY and CDR2 is FYNNEI in the germline V gene. J was trimmed by 5 bases and V by 5 bases; bases with no gene match: 4. The CDR3 covers 13 residues. CDR3 sequence: CASSPAGAETQYF. The CDR3 DNA follows: TGTGCCAGCAGTCCAGCGGGAGCGGAGACCCAGTACTTC.

This clonotype was observed at least ten times. J is TRBJ2-5 and V is TRBV5-5; the match to TRBD1 covers 9 bases. The J segment lost 4 bases and the V segment lost 2 bases, leaving 6 bases of the junction unmatched. CDR3 length: 15 amino acids. Germline V gives CDR1 SGHKS, CDR2 YYEKEE (reference sequence). The CDR3 coding sequence is TGTGCCAGCAGCTTCGCACCGGGACAGGGAGAGACCCAGTACTTC. Translated, it gives CASSFAPGQGETQYF.

The chain joins TRBV3-1 to TRBJ2-3; possibly TRBD2 for D (6 bases). The CDR3 is made up of 15 amino acids. Germline V gene sequence: CDR1 LGHDT, CDR2 YNNKEL (reference sequence). V lost 2 bases, J lost 2 bases, and 11 bases lay in between. CDR3 DNA: TGTGCCAGCAGCCAATCGGGACTCTCCACAGATACGCAGTATTTT. It yields the protein CASSQSGLSTDTQYF.

The sample holds a few counts of this clonotype. This rearrangement joins TRBV7-3 to TRBJ2-1; 10 bases are a match to TRBD1. The CDR3 runs to 15 residues. The J segment lost 6 bases and the V segment lost 4 bases, leaving 6 bases of the junction unmatched. Looked up from germline, CDR1 is SGHTA and CDR2 is FQGTGA. The CDR3 loop is CASSSRDRGLNEQFF. CDR3 DNA sequence: TGTGCCAGCAGCTCCCGGGACAGGGGCCTCAATGAGCAGTTCTTC.

The table lists this clonotype with a few counts. This CDR3 is CASSPPGNTGELFF. CDR3 in DNA: TGTGCCAGCTCCCCCCCAGGGAACACCGGGGAGCTGTTTTTT. This chain links TRBV18 with TRBJ2-2, with unresolved D. CDR3 length equals 14 residues. Per the germline V gene, CDR1 is KGHSH and CDR2 is LQKENI. V was pared by 6 bases and J by 1 base, with 9 bases between. The whole variable domain, filled in from reference TRBV18 and TRBJ2-2, reads NAGVMQNPRHLVRRRGQEARLRCSPMKGHSHVYWYRQLPEEGLKFMVYLQKENIIDESGMPKERFSAEFPKEGPSILRIQQVVRGDSAAYFCASSPPGNTGELFFGEGSRLTVL.

The chain is built from TRBV10-3 and TRBJ2-1; 7 bases line up with TRBD1. The CDR3 totals 15 residues. Germline V gives CDR1 ENHRY, CDR2 SYGVKD. V shed 4 bases, J shed 7 bases, and the junction held 10 bases outside the gene matches. The CDR3 coding sequence is TGTGCCATCAGTGCTACCACGGACAGGTTAAATGAGCAGTTCTTC. Its translation is CAISATTDRLNEQFF.

In this sample, this clonotype turned up many times. The chain links TRBV3-1 to TRBJ1-1; the D is unclear. This CDR3 spans 16 amino acids. Trimming pared 6 bases from V and 1 base from J, leaving 18 bases between. CDR1 and CDR2 from the germline V gene are LGHDT and YNNKEL (reference sequence). The CDR3 sequence is CASREGRLAWNTEAFF. The CDR3 nucleotides read TGTGCCAGCAGAGAGGGCCGTCTGGCCTGGAACACTGAAGCTTTCTTT.

The sample holds many counts of this clonotype. This chain links TRBV6-6 with TRBJ1-2; 7 bases are a match to TRBD1. This CDR3 has 14 residues. Trimming removed 6 bases from V and 4 bases from J; junction bases left unmatched: 8. Germline CDR1 and CDR2: MNHNY and SVGAGI (reference sequence). The CDR3 nucleotides read TGTGCCAGCAGCCTTGACAGGGACGGCTATGGCTACACCTTC. As protein: CASSLDRDGYGYTF.

This clonotype was counted many times. V is TRBV5-1 and J is TRBJ2-5; 12 positions agree with TRBD1. This CDR3 region has 15 residues. The germline V gene has CDR1 SGHRS and CDR2 YFSETQ. With V trimmed by 4 bases and J by 5 bases, 6 bases remained unmatched. CDR3 sequence (DNA): TGCGCCAGCAGCCAAGGGACAGGGGGCCGTGAGACCCAGTACTTC. Its protein product is CASSQGTGGRETQYF.

This clonotype is classed as medium-sized. J is TRBJ2-3 and V is TRBV18; D gene ambiguous. In germline, CDR1 is KGHSH, CDR2 LQKENI. The CDR3 contains 16 residues. The V end was cut by 3 bases, the J end by 3 bases, with 16 bases between. The CDR3 sequence: CASSPGIDPRTDTQYF. For the CDR3, the DNA is TGTGCCAGCTCACCGGGAATAGACCCTCGGACAGATACGCAGTATTTT. The full variable domain, completed using reference TRBV18 and TRBJ2-3, is NAGVMQNPRHLVRRRGQEARLRCSPMKGHSHVYWYRQLPEEGLKFMVYLQKENIIDESGMPKERFSAEFPKEGPSILRIQQVVRGDSAAYFCASSPGIDPRTDTQYFGPGTRLTVL.

This clonotype occurred many times. The V and J genes are TRBV11-2 and TRBJ1-1; tentative D call: TRBD1 (5 bases). Per the germline V gene, CDR1 is SGHAT and CDR2 is FQNNGV. Trimming removed 5 bases from V and 2 bases from J, with 21 bases in between. The CDR3 is made up of 17 amino acids. The CDR3 coding sequence is TGTGCCAGCAGCGATTGGGGCAGAACCAATACAAACACTGAAGCTTTCTTT. Residues: CASSDWGRTNTNTEAFF.

This clonotype occurred many times. The V call is TRBV7-6, the J call TRBJ1-1; possibly TRBD1 for D (5 bases). The CDR3 runs to 14 residues. Trimming pared 5 bases from V and 4 bases from J, leaving 14 bases between. Germline CDR1 and CDR2: SGHVS and FNYEAQ. The CDR3 is CASSVMGPGTEAFF. The CDR3 coding sequence is TGTGCCAGCAGCGTGATGGGACCTGGCACTGAAGCTTTCTTT.

The chain has TRBV30 and TRBJ2-7, with TRBD2 matching 15 bases. From germline, CDR1 is GTSNPN and CDR2 SVGIG (reference sequence). The J segment lost 5 bases and the V segment lost 2 bases, leaving 13 bases of the junction unmatched. The CDR3 is 18 amino acids. The CDR3 loop reads CAWSPLGLAGGPRDEQYF. DNA for the CDR3: TGTGCCTGGAGTCCTCTTGGACTAGCGGGAGGGCCTCGTGACGAGCAGTACTTC.

This clonotype was picked up many times. J is TRBJ2-3 and V is TRBV6-2 or TRBV6-3; TRBD2 aligns across 12 bases. Germline V gives CDR1 MNHEY, CDR2 SVGEGT. This CDR3 has 16 amino acids. V trimming: 0 bases; J trimming: 4 bases; junction bases outside the gene matches: 2. The DNA for the CDR3 is TGTGCCAGCAGTTACTCGGGGACTAGCGGGCCAGATACGCAGTATTTT. Translating gives CASSYSGTSGPDTQYF.

There are many counts of this clonotype. The gene calls are TRBV28 and TRBJ2-3, with D uncertain. V shed 4 bases and J shed 14 bases, with 13 bases lying between them. CDR1 is MDHEN, CDR2 SYDVKM, per germline. The CDR3 has 11 amino acids. DNA for the CDR3: TGTGCCAGCAGTTATATGACCTGGGTGTATTTT. Encoded protein: CASSYMTWVYF.

This clonotype was recorded many times. This chain links TRBV7-2 with TRBJ2-3; D uncertain. The CDR3 consists of 13 residues. The V end lost 2 bases, the J end lost 3 bases, and 6 bases lay between the germline ends. The germline CDR1 and CDR2 sequences are SGHTA and FQGNSA. The CDR3 here is CASSLSGTDTQYF. DNA for the CDR3: TGTGCCAGCAGCTTATCCGGGACAGATACGCAGTATTTT.

V gene TRBV7-7 combines with J gene TRBJ1-6; no clear D. The V end lost 5 bases, the J end lost 3 bases, and 5 bases lay between the germline ends. The germline gives CDR1 SSHAT, CDR2 FNYEAQ (reference sequence). This CDR3 spans 13 amino acids. CDR3 in amino acids: CASSRDYNSPLHF. CDR3 bases: TGTGCCAGCAGCCGCGACTATAATTCACCCCTCCACTTT. Full variable domain (outside the CDR3, taken from reference TRBV7-7 and TRBJ1-6): GAGVSQSPRYKVTKRGQDVTLRCDPISSHATLYWYQQALGQGPEFLTYFNYEAQPDKSGLPSDRFSAERPEGSISTLTIQRTEQRDSAMYRCASSRDYNSPLHFGNGTRLTVT.

This clonotype has ten or more counts. The chain joins TRBV7-8 to TRBJ2-5; perhaps TRBD1 as D (5 bases). Germline V gives CDR1 SGHVS, CDR2 FQNEAQ. V lost 4 bases and J lost 3, with 15 bases in between. The CDR3 has 15 residues. This chain's CDR3 is CASSSDSRPEETQYF. CDR3 in DNA: TGTGCCAGCAGCTCAGACAGCCGCCCCGAAGAGACCCAGTACTTC.

This sequence joins TRBV11-3 and TRBJ2-3; 9 bases agree with TRBD1. There are 15 residues in the CDR3. V dropped 4 bases and J dropped 5; count of bases not matched to a gene: 7. CDR1 is SGHNT, CDR2 YENEEA, per germline. CDR3 protein: CASSSRGTGIDTQYF. The CDR3, as DNA: TGTGCCAGCAGCTCCCGTGGGACAGGGATAGATACGCAGTATTTT.

The J gene is TRBJ2-4, the V gene TRBV28; D is unresolved. This CDR3 has 16 residues. Trimming left V 3 bases short and J 0 bases short, with 12 bases between. Germline V lookup: CDR1 MDHEN, CDR2 SYDVKM. The CDR3 DNA sequence: TGTGCCAGCAGTTTGTCCCTCCTCCAAGCCAAAAACATTCAGTACTTC. Translated, it gives CASSLSLLQAKNIQYF.

This clonotype was detected a few times. The chain uses TRBV20-1 and TRBJ1-1; D is unresolved. The V gene's germline CDR1 is DFQATT and CDR2 SNEGSKA (reference sequence). Trimming stripped 5 bases from V and 1 base from J, with 14 bases between. The CDR3 totals 14 residues. The CDR3: CSADPRVGNTEAFF. CDR3 bases: TGCAGTGCTGACCCCCGGGTGGGGAACACTGAAGCTTTCTTT.

Sample share makes this clonotype medium-sized. The CDR3 DNA follows: TGTGCCAGCAGTAGCCGTTTAGGGGCGCAGCCCCAGCATTTT. Translation gives CASSSRLGAQPQHF. V is TRBV12-3 or TRBV12-4 and J is TRBJ1-5; perhaps TRBD1 as D (5 bases). Trimming removed 5 bases from V and 7 bases from J, with 15 bases in between. The CDR3 has 14 residues.

This clonotype was observed a handful of times. CDR3 nucleotide sequence: TGTGCCAGCAGCTTGGCTGAGTCTAACTATGTAAACACTGAAGCTTTCTTT. Its translation: CASSLAESNYVNTEAFF. The chain links TRBV5-5 to TRBJ1-1; D ambiguous. CDR3 length: 17 amino acids. CDR1 is SGHKS and CDR2 is YYEKEE in the germline V gene (reference sequence). Trimming shortened V by 0 bases and J by 2 bases, and 17 bases separated the two germline ends.

This clonotype was counted only a few times. In DNA form, the CDR3 reads TGTGCCAGCAGCCTCTCAGGGGGGAAGCCCCAGCATTTT. The encoded protein is CASSLSGGKPQHF. The chain combines TRBV7-6 with TRBJ1-5; the match to TRBD1 covers 7 bases. Germline CDR1 is SGHVS and CDR2 is FNYEAQ. Trimming took 5 bases from V and 8 from J; bases not matched to a gene: 6. The CDR3 sequence is 13 residues long.

This clonotype qualifies as medium-sized. V is TRBV12-3 or TRBV12-4 and J is TRBJ1-1; no firm D call. CDR3 length equals 14 residues. The V and J ends lost 4 bases and 3 bases respectively, with 12 bases between them. The CDR3 loop reads CASSSAGSYTEAFF. The CDR3 region has the DNA TGTGCCAGCAGTTCCGCCGGCAGCTACACTGAAGCTTTCTTT.